The 30 T cell receptor beta chains listed next were all sequenced from one sample in a study of response to subunit inactivated influenza vaccine. Via MiXCR, TCRdb re-called the RT-PCR reads, giving one row per CDR3 protein. The table has more than 550,000 distinct CDR3 sequences, about 10% seen once. A further study also used this sample, focusing on T cells expressing NK-cell markers. That investigation notes: The cDNA for TCR beta came from 5'RACE template switching with UMIs.

The sample was PBMCs from blood, taken on the day of vaccination. All receptors come from a man in his fifties or sixties who received an inactivated influenza vaccine.

The rearrangement uses TRBV7-2 and TRBJ2-3; 8 bases align to TRBD2. The CDR3 covers 16 residues. Germline CDR1 SGHTA, CDR2 FQGNSA. After removal of 6 bases from V and 1 base from J, the junction contained 9 bases not matched to a gene. The CDR3: CASSILAARGTDTQYF. In DNA form, the CDR3 reads TGTGCCAGCAGTATACTAGCGGCTCGGGGCACAGATACGCAGTATTTT. The full variable domain, completed using reference TRBV7-2 and TRBJ2-3, is GAGVSQSPSNKVTEKGKDVELRCDPISGHTALYWYRQSLGQGLEFLIYFQGNSAPDKSGLPSDRFSAERTGGSVSTLTIQRTQQEDSAVYLCASSILAARGTDTQYFGPGTRLTVL.

The rearrangement links TRBV12-3 or TRBV12-4 to TRBJ2-1, with unresolved D. This CDR3 region has 11 residues. Trimming cost V 7 bases and J 9 bases, with 10 bases left between them. The CDR3 reads CASTANSEQFF. The CDR3 DNA follows: TGTGCCAGCACTGCAAATTCTGAGCAGTTCTTC.

This clonotype was seen more than once but under ten times. The V gene is TRBV3-1, the J gene TRBJ2-2; D call uncertain. CDR1 LGHDT and CDR2 YNNKEL come from the germline V gene (reference sequence). There are 16 residues in the CDR3. V gave up 3 bases and J gave up 0 bases, with 11 bases separating them. The CDR3 sequence: CASSHVLISNTGELFF. In DNA form, the CDR3 reads TGTGCCAGCAGCCACGTCCTTATTTCGAACACCGGGGAGCTGTTTTTT.

The genes are TRBV3-1 and TRBJ1-6, with no clear D. V was clipped by 5 bases and J by 6 bases, with 11 bases between them. The CDR3 consists of 14 residues. Per germline, CDR1 LGHDT and CDR2 YNNKEL (reference sequence). This CDR3 is CASSVGRTNSPLHF. The CDR3, as DNA: TGTGCCAGCAGCGTAGGACGCACTAATTCACCCCTCCACTTT.

This clonotype was counted a few times. V gene TRBV6-1 combines with J gene TRBJ1-1, with 8 bases fitting TRBD1. This CDR3 contains 16 residues. CDR1 and CDR2 (germline): MNHNS, SASEGT. V gave up 5 bases and J gave up 7 bases; unmatched junction bases: 15. This chain's CDR3 is CASSRPRGQGADEAFF. In nucleotides, the CDR3 is TGTGCCAGCAGTCGCCCGAGGGGGCAGGGGGCTGATGAAGCTTTCTTT.

This chain links TRBV4-3 with TRBJ2-1; 7 bases are shared with TRBD2. The trim removed 4 bases at V and 2 bases at J, leaving 5 bases unmatched. The CDR3 runs to 15 residues. Germline loops: CDR1 LGHNA, CDR2 YSLEER. The CDR3: CASSLTAGTYNEQFF. CDR3 DNA sequence: TGCGCCAGCAGCCTCACAGCGGGAACCTACAATGAGCAGTTCTTC.

There are a few counts of this clonotype. This chain links TRBV6-2 or TRBV6-3 with TRBJ1-4; D unclear. CDR3 size: 15 residues. Germline V gene sequence: CDR1 MNHEY, CDR2 SVGEGT. Trimming removed 5 bases at V and 0 bases at J, with 10 bases between. In nucleotides, the CDR3 is TGTGCCAGCAGTGACTGGTGGTCAACTAATGAAAAACTGTTTTTT. Its translation is CASSDWWSTNEKLFF.

The sample holds a few counts of this clonotype. The chain couples TRBV7-2 to TRBJ2-5; TRBD1 aligns across 10 bases. After removal of 1 base from V and 6 bases from J, the junction contained 8 bases not matched to a gene. CDR3 length: 16 residues. The V gene's germline CDR1 is SGHTA and CDR2 FQGNSA. CDR3 sequence (DNA): TGTGCCAGCAGCTTAGGCTCGGGGACAGGGGTAAAGACCCAGTACTTC. Amino acids: CASSLGSGTGVKTQYF.

This clonotype was seen only a few times. The chain joins TRBV27 to TRBJ2-3; unclear D gene. With 1 base removed from V and 3 bases from J, the gap between germline ends came to 8 bases. The CDR3 loop spans 14 amino acids. The germline CDR1 and CDR2 sequences are MNHEY and SMNVEV (reference sequence). The CDR3 bases are TGTGCCAGCAGTTTATACAGTAGGACAGATACGCAGTATTTT. Its protein is CASSLYSRTDTQYF.

A few counts support this clonotype. The V gene is TRBV5-1, the J gene TRBJ2-3; TRBD2 is a possible D gene (6 bases). Germline CDR1 reads SGHRS; CDR2 reads YFSETQ. V lost 3 bases, J lost 0 bases, and 11 bases lay in between. CDR3 size: 15 residues. The chain's CDR3 is CASSSLAPSTDTQYF. CDR3 coding DNA: TGCGCCAGCAGCTCTCTAGCGCCGAGCACAGATACGCAGTATTTT.

V usage is TRBV4-1 and J usage is TRBJ1-4; D gene ambiguous. V lost 1 base and J lost 5, with 14 bases in between. CDR3 length: 16 amino acids. Per the germline V gene, CDR1 is MGHRA and CDR2 is YSYEKL. CDR3 sequence (DNA): TGCGCCAGCAGCCAAGTCGCAGGCCCCCGGAATGAAAAACTGTTTTTT. This gives the protein CASSQVAGPRNEKLFF.

This chain joins TRBV6-5 and TRBJ1-1, with 9 bases identical to TRBD1. This CDR3 spans 17 amino acids. Germline CDR1 is MNHEY and CDR2 is SVGAGI. V lost 0 bases to trimming and J lost 1 base; unmatched junction nucleotides: 6. The CDR3 sequence: CASSYSDRGRRNTEAFF. CDR3 sequence (DNA): TGTGCCAGCAGTTACTCGGACAGGGGTAGACGGAACACTGAAGCTTTCTTT.

In this sample, this clonotype turned up many times. The chain uses TRBV9 and TRBJ2-7; 13 bases match TRBD2. J lost 9 bases, V lost 0 bases, and 6 bases had no gene match. CDR1 is SGDLS, CDR2 YYNGEE, per germline. The CDR3 contains 15 residues. CDR3 in amino acids: CASSVDGTSGNWQYF. The DNA of the CDR3 is TGTGCCAGCAGCGTAGATGGGACTAGCGGGAATTGGCAGTACTTC.

This clonotype was picked up many times. The rearrangement uses TRBV28 and TRBJ2-5, with D hard to call. Trimming stripped 6 bases from V and 0 bases from J, with 11 bases between. Germline loops: CDR1 MDHEN, CDR2 SYDVKM. The CDR3 length is 14 residues. The CDR3 DNA reads TGTGCCAGCAGCTATGTACCGTACCAAGAGACCCAGTACTTC. Translation gives CASSYVPYQETQYF.

This clonotype was counted only a few times. The chain uses TRBV6-2 or TRBV6-3 and TRBJ2-5; D is perhaps TRBD1 or TRBD2 (5 bases each). Germline V gene data show CDR1 as MNHEY and CDR2 as SVGEGT. The CDR3 consists of 15 residues. Trimming cost V 5 bases and J 4 bases, with 17 bases left between them. CDR3: CASSPPGRDPETQYF. The CDR3 DNA is TGTGCCAGCAGTCCCCCCGGTAGGGACCCAGAGACCCAGTACTTC.

This clonotype was detected only a few times. The rearrangement links TRBV6-1 to TRBJ1-1; D unclear. Germline CDR1 MNHNS, CDR2 SASEGT. The CDR3 contains 13 residues. The V end lost 1 base, the J end lost 4 bases, and 7 bases lay between the germline ends. In DNA form, the CDR3 reads TGTGCCAGCAGTGAAGTCGGCAGCACTGAAGCTTTCTTT. It is translated as CASSEVGSTEAFF.

This chain uses TRBV20-1 with TRBJ2-7; TRBD2 matches at 7 bases. Germline-derived CDR1 and CDR2 are DFQATT and SNEGSKA (reference sequence). The CDR3 sequence is 13 residues long. Losses at the gene ends were 1 base for V and 2 bases for J; bases not matched to a gene: 2. The CDR3 loop is CSARGSGTYEQYF. The CDR3 DNA reads TGCAGTGCTAGAGGCAGCGGGACCTACGAGCAGTACTTC.

This clonotype was recorded a few times. V and J are TRBV30 and TRBJ1-1, with unresolved D. This CDR3 is 13 amino acids long. Per germline, CDR1 GTSNPN and CDR2 SVGIG (reference sequence). V was trimmed by 4 bases and J by 6 bases, leaving 15 bases between them. The CDR3 loop reads CAWTHGAVAEAFF. In DNA, the CDR3 is TGTGCCTGGACGCACGGCGCGGTAGCTGAAGCTTTCTTT.

The rearrangement uses TRBV10-3 and TRBJ2-1, with 9 bases that match TRBD2. The CDR3 totals 16 residues. The ends lost 5 bases at V and 7 bases at J; junction bases unmatched: 12. In germline, CDR1 is ENHRY, CDR2 SYGVKD. CDR3 DNA sequence: TGTGCCATCAGTTGGGCGGGAGGGCCGAGGGAGAATGAGCAGTTCTTC. Translating it yields CAISWAGGPRENEQFF.

In its sample, this clonotype was seen a few times. The rearrangement joins TRBV7-9 to TRBJ2-3, with TRBD1 as a possible D gene (6 bases). V was pared by 1 base and J by 7 bases, with 15 bases between. Germline assignment: CDR1 SEHNR and CDR2 FQNEAQ (reference sequence). The CDR3 extends over 15 amino acids. For the CDR3, the DNA is TGTGCCAGCAGCTTAGTAACAGGGATGGGAAATACGCAGTATTTT. This translates into CASSLVTGMGNTQYF.

This clonotype was detected only a few times. The V gene is TRBV10-1, the J gene TRBJ2-7, with 11 bases lining up with TRBD2. The germline CDR1 and CDR2 sequences are WNHNN and SYGVQD (reference sequence). The CDR3 length is 14 residues. V dropped 10 bases and J dropped 5; count of bases not matched to a gene: 10. CDR3 nucleotides: TGCGCCATCCCAATACTAGCGGGAGAAGACGAGCAGTACTTC. It yields the protein CAIPILAGEDEQYF.

The chain links TRBV14 to TRBJ2-5; 10 nucleotides agree with TRBD2. Germline V gene data show CDR1 as SGHDN and CDR2 as FVKESK. CDR3 size: 15 residues. V was pared by 4 bases and J by 3 bases, with 5 bases of the junction left unmatched. CDR3 loop: CASSPGLALKETQYF. The CDR3 DNA is TGTGCCAGCAGCCCGGGACTAGCGCTAAAAGAGACCCAGTACTTC.

This clonotype was counted only a few times. This chain links TRBV10-2 with TRBJ1-5; D unclear. Germline V gives CDR1 WSHSY, CDR2 SAAADI. This CDR3 has 12 residues. V shed 5 bases and J shed 6 bases, with 8 bases lying between them. CDR3 in amino acids: CASSFEGQPQHF. The CDR3 DNA is TGCGCCAGCAGTTTTGAGGGTCAGCCCCAGCATTTT.

The chain is built from TRBV27 and TRBJ2-7; D gene uncertain. The germline CDR1 and CDR2 sequences are MNHEY and SMNVEV (reference sequence). V was pared by 4 bases and J by 7 bases, with 8 bases between. This CDR3 region has 11 residues. CDR3 residues: CASSYMGEQYF. The CDR3 DNA follows: TGTGCCAGCAGTTACATGGGGGAGCAGTACTTC.

This clonotype was counted a few times. The J gene is TRBJ2-5, the V gene TRBV7-3; 7 bases are a match to TRBD2. The CDR3 contains 14 residues. The V gene end was trimmed by 1 base and the J gene end by 4 bases; junction bases not matched to a gene: 3. Germline V gives CDR1 SGHTA, CDR2 FQGTGA. The CDR3 sequence is CASSLNREAETQYF. As DNA, the CDR3 is TGTGCCAGCAGCTTAAACCGGGAGGCAGAGACCCAGTACTTC.

This clonotype was counted between two and nine times. The chain carries TRBV6-1 and TRBJ2-5, with 9 nucleotides matching TRBD2. Germline V lookup: CDR1 MNHNS, CDR2 SASEGT. The V gene end was trimmed by 7 bases and the J gene end by 4 bases; junction bases not matched to a gene: 10. CDR3 size: 15 residues. The CDR3 is CASTIAGATGETQYF. CDR3 nucleotide sequence: TGTGCCAGCACTATAGCGGGGGCGACGGGAGAGACCCAGTACTTC.

In its sample, this clonotype was seen a few times. The V and J genes are TRBV12-3 or TRBV12-4 and TRBJ1-5; 10 bases are a match to TRBD1. The CDR3 is 15 residues long. V dropped 6 bases and J dropped 4; count of bases not matched to a gene: 6. CDR3 residues: CASSKDRGWNQPQHF. The CDR3 DNA follows: TGTGCCAGCAGCAAGGACAGGGGGTGGAATCAGCCCCAGCATTTT.

This clonotype was seen a few times. This sequence joins TRBV12-3 or TRBV12-4 and TRBJ2-7, with 10 bases that match TRBD2. V lost 5 bases, J lost 0 bases, and 4 bases stayed unmatched. The CDR3 runs 15 residues. The CDR3 nucleotides are TGTGCCAGCAGTAAGGGACTAGCGTCCTCCTACGAGCAGTACTTC. Translation: CASSKGLASSYEQYF.

The chain couples TRBV5-5 to TRBJ1-1; D is unclear. Trimming cost V 4 bases and J 0 bases, with 13 bases left between them. The CDR3 sequence is 15 residues long. Germline V gene sequence: CDR1 SGHKS, CDR2 YYEKEE (reference sequence). CDR3 loop: CASSLGWQVNTEAFF. The CDR3 region has the DNA TGTGCCAGCAGCCTGGGGTGGCAGGTGAACACTGAAGCTTTCTTT.

This clonotype was observed a handful of times. The V and J genes are TRBV28 and TRBJ2-2; 8 nucleotides align to TRBD1. CDR1 is MDHEN and CDR2 is SYDVKM in the germline V gene. The CDR3 extends over 15 amino acids. The J segment lost 2 bases and the V segment lost 6 bases, leaving 5 bases of the junction unmatched. The CDR3 here is CASRRQGRNTGELFF. The CDR3, as DNA: TGTGCCAGCAGAAGACAGGGGCGAAACACCGGGGAGCTGTTTTTT. The whole variable domain, remainder taken from reference TRBV28 and TRBJ2-2, is DVKVTQSSRYLVKRTGEKVFLECVQDMDHENMFWYRQDPGLGLRLIYFSYDVKMKEKGDIPEGYSVSREKKERFSLILESASTNQTSMYLCASRRQGRNTGELFFGEGSRLTVL.